The clone carrying this TCR beta chain appeared many times. Its antigen remains unknown. The length of the CDR3 is 16 residues. Germline V gene sequence: CDR1 SGHAT, CDR2 FQNNGV. V dropped 0 bases and J dropped 2; count of bases not matched to a gene: 2. The TCR beta CDR3 regions underwent amplification using RNA transcripts as the source. RT-PCR in the first round (using the HTBI primer set) targeted the TCR CDR3. A single record per CDR3 protein comes from TCRdb applying MiXCR to the multiplex PCR reads. The data contain about 360,000 distinct CDR3 sequences, less than 15% of them singletons. The data originate from a study of T cells in Graves' hyperthyroidism and ophthalmopathy. Whole-study findings and limits: Model output signaled ophthalmopathy a median approximately 6 months ahead of onset.

Sequencing was carried out using blood. The TCR originated in a woman between 18 and 29 years old with Graves' hyperthyroidism. The chain recombines TRBV11-2 with TRBJ2-7; 12 nucleotides align to TRBD1. The CDR3 here is CASSLEGTGGTYEQYF. The CDR3 DNA follows: TGTGCCAGCAGCTTAGAGGGGACAGGGGGCACCTACGAGCAGTACTTC.